This TCR beta chain was sequenced in a study of T cells after yellow fever vaccination. The TCR cDNA carried a universal primer site and UMIs from 5'RACE template switching. TCRdb reprocessed the 5' RACE reads with MiXCR, giving one entry per CDR3 protein. The data show more than 300,000 distinct CDR3 sequences, around 10% seen once. Study-level findings and limits: Boosting was followed by the reappearance of most primary-vaccination clones (approximately 95% CD4, about 88% CD8). Secondary responses were weaker yet peaked faster, day 5 versus 15.

Losses at the gene ends were 4 bases for V and 3 bases for J; bases not matched to a gene: 1. The germline CDR1 and CDR2 sequences are SGHTA and FQGTGA. The CDR3 totals 14 residues. Concerning this clonotype itself: Its antigen is unknown.

This specimen consisted of CD4+ T cells sorted from PBMCs, obtained 45 days after the yellow fever booster vaccination. The rearrangement links TRBV7-3 to TRBJ2-2; TRBD1 matches at 8 bases. This TCR derives from a man younger than 30 who received the YFV17D yellow fever vaccine. The CDR3 bases are TGTGCCAGCAGCTCGGACAGGGACACCGGGGAGCTGTTTTTT. Residues: CASSSDRDTGELFF.